This paragraph covers one T cell receptor beta chain sequence. This specimen comes from a study of blood T cell repertoires in COVID-19. Study details: Italy, Spain and the United States were the sources of the convalescent and acute COVID-19 samples. The analysed material was cDNA or gDNA that came from T cells, B-cell-depleted T cells, or PBMCs.

Per the original data handling: The assay estimated nucleated cells by amplifying reference gene primers. Libraries were prepared by immunoSEQ multiplex PCR; TCRdb keeps only in-frame clonotypes and omits some of them. The V and J calls and clone size were taken over from that table, and D and trimming were inferred from the DNA. Here the sample spans 61,000 or so clones, about 83% being singletons. CDR1 and CDR2 (germline): MNHEY, SMNVEV (reference sequence). V was clipped by 10 bases and J by 0 bases, with 13 bases between them. CDR3 length: 13 amino acids. The sequence derives from a woman aged 80 or older with acute or convalescent COVID-19. The sequenced sample consisted of peripheral blood. The chain combines TRBV27 with TRBJ2-7; D perhaps matches TRBD2 (6 bases). The CDR3 region is CATRELSSYEQYF. CDR3 nucleotide sequence: TGTGCCACCCGGGAGCTAAGCTCCTACGAGCAGTACTTC.